This TCR beta chain was obtained from a study of spatial heterogeneity in lung cancer. Study-level information: The average appearance count of each unique TCR and UMI combination in raw reads was more than 8.5.

Study results and limitations: Ubiquitous expanded tumor TCRs showed up in blood more at resection than follow-up.

Every TCR cDNA molecule carried a tag that served as a unique molecular identifier. TCRdb re-called the 5' RACE reads with MiXCR, one entry per CDR3 protein. The sample gives 39,000 or so distinct CDR3 sequences, 6.5% to 8.5% of which show up once; 25% to 35% is in the top ten. Germline CDR1 is SGHAT and CDR2 is FQNNGV. Trimming removed 5 bases at V and 2 bases at J, with 11 bases between. The CDR3 is 14 amino acids. This clonotype was recorded at least ten times. What it binds is not known. This sample's time point: sample taken at primary tumor resection. The sequenced material consisted of unsorted whole RNA from tumor, nontumor lung or frozen PBMC.

The sequence came from a male donor with early-stage non-small cell lung cancer. The rearrangement uses TRBV11-2 and TRBJ2-3; D is perhaps TRBD2 (6 bases). This sample comprised PBMCs, obtained at surgery. The CDR3 nucleotides are TGTGCCAGCAGCATTAGCGGTCCCACAGATACGCAGTATTTT. Its translation: CASSISGPTDTQYF.